These 14 T cell receptor beta chains came from one sample sequenced in a study of T-cell reconstitution after alpha-beta-depleted transplantation in children. Molecular barcoding with unique molecular identifiers was used for the TCRbeta library. TCRdb reanalysed the PCR reads using MiXCR and keeps one entry per CDR3 protein. The sample has 440,000 or so distinct CDR3 sequences, approximately 42% seen once. This specimen was PBMCs, taken before TCRalphabeta/CD19-depleted stem cell transplant. The receptors stem from a girl aged 2 to 9 with aplastic anemia, due to receive a stem cell transplant.

This clonotype was counted many times. The chain links TRBV7-2 to TRBJ2-1; D gene ambiguous. CDR3 size: 15 residues. Trimming left V 8 bases short and J 0 bases short, with 14 bases between. Germline values: CDR1 SGHTA, CDR2 FQGNSA. CDR3 in DNA: TGTGCCAGCGCCAGTTGGCCAAACTCCTACAATGAGCAGTTCTTC. It specifies CASASWPNSYNEQFF.

This clonotype was seen only once. This chain joins TRBV28 and TRBJ2-1; 15 nucleotides agree with TRBD2. V shed 0 bases and J 4 bases; nucleotides not matched to a gene: 1. In germline, CDR1 is MDHEN, CDR2 SYDVKM. This CDR3 spans 17 amino acids. The CDR3 region has the DNA TGTGCCAGCAGTTTATGGGGACTAGCGGGAGGTTACAATGAGCAGTTCTTC. This codes for CASSLWGLAGGYNEQFF. The complete variable domain, with remaining parts taken from reference TRBV28 and TRBJ2-1, reads DVKVTQSSRYLVKRTGEKVFLECVQDMDHENMFWYRQDPGLGLRLIYFSYDVKMKEKGDIPEGYSVSREKKERFSLILESASTNQTSMYLCASSLWGLAGGYNEQFFGPGTRLTVL.

The chain uses TRBV20-1 and TRBJ2-7, with D unresolved. Trimming left V 2 bases short and J 3 bases short, with 8 bases between. The CDR3 loop spans 12 amino acids. The germline CDR1 and CDR2 sequences are DFQATT and SNEGSKA (reference sequence). The CDR3 DNA sequence: TGCAGTGCTAGAATGTCCCGCTACGAGCAGTACTTC. Translated, it gives CSARMSRYEQYF.

This rearrangement joins TRBV5-1 to TRBJ1-1; possibly TRBD1 for D (6 bases). In germline, CDR1 is SGHRS, CDR2 YFSETQ. CDR3 size: 14 residues. V gave up 4 bases and J gave up 11 bases, with 21 bases separating them. CDR3 nucleotides: TGCGCCAGCAGCCGGGGGGGCGTAGAGAGGGGCGCTTTCTTT. This codes for CASSRGGVERGAFF.

The chain carries TRBV7-2 and TRBJ1-4, with 11 bases identical to TRBD1. CDR3 length equals 17 residues. V shed 6 bases, J shed 8 bases, and the junction held 14 bases outside the gene matches. Germline V CDR1 and CDR2: SGHTA, FQGNSA. DNA of the CDR3: TGTGCCAGCAGGTCCAGTTGGACAGGGGGCGCATGGGAAAAACTGTTTTTT. Its protein product is CASRSSWTGGAWEKLFF.

This clonotype has only a few counts. The chain links TRBV12-3 or TRBV12-4 to TRBJ1-5; D is unresolved. V lost 2 bases to trimming and J lost 5 bases, with 22 bases between them. This CDR3 contains 18 residues. In DNA form, the CDR3 reads TGTGCCAGCAGTTTAATAACGAGACAACCAAAAAGGGATCAGCCCCAGCATTTT. Amino acids: CASSLITRQPKRDQPQHF.

As concerns this clonotype: A clone one base away is much larger, so this may be a read error. The chain couples TRBV6-5 to TRBJ1-5; D gene unclear. This CDR3 is 13 amino acids long. The germline gives CDR1 MNHEY, CDR2 SVGAGI. V gave up 2 bases and J gave up 1 base, with 3 bases separating them. CDR3 in DNA: TGTGCCAGCAGTTACAGGAGCAATCAGCCCCAGCATTTT. Its translation: CASSYRSNQPQHF.

The chain combines TRBV6-1 with TRBJ1-5; 10 nucleotides align to TRBD1. The CDR3 has 14 residues. The V segment lost 6 bases and the J segment 5 bases; nucleotides outside the gene matches: 4. The germline gives CDR1 MNHNS, CDR2 SASEGT. CDR3 residues: CASSPGQGHQPQHF. The CDR3 bases are TGTGCCAGCAGCCCGGGACAGGGGCATCAGCCCCAGCATTTT.

This clonotype was detected only a few times. One end of the junction does not line up with germline, which may come from a read error. The V call is TRBV20-1, the J call TRBJ1-1; D unclear. CDR1 is DFQATT and CDR2 is SNEGSKA in the germline V gene (reference sequence). The CDR3 has 10 residues. CDR3 in amino acids: CSPRFDEAFF. CDR3 coding DNA: TGCAGTCCTAGATTTGACGAGGCTTTCTTT.

The chain has TRBV6-6 and TRBJ1-5; D unresolved. This CDR3 is built from 13 residues. V was pared by 7 bases and J by 5 bases, with 12 bases between. Germline CDR1 reads MNHNY; CDR2 reads SVGAGI (reference sequence). The CDR3 spells CASTADTHQPQHF. DNA of the CDR3: TGTGCCAGCACCGCCGACACCCATCAGCCCCAGCATTTT.

This clonotype has just a few counts. The genes are TRBV20-1 and TRBJ1-4; D is undetermined. The CDR3 sequence is 15 residues long. CDR1 and CDR2 from the germline V gene are DFQATT and SNEGSKA (reference sequence). Trimming took off 1 base at V and 5 bases at J, with 14 bases between the two ends. The CDR3 reads CSARADARSNEKLFF. CDR3 DNA: TGCAGTGCTAGAGCCGACGCAAGGTCCAATGAAAAACTGTTTTTT.

This clonotype was detected many times. V gene TRBV7-9 combines with J gene TRBJ2-3; possibly TRBD1 for D (6 bases). Trimming took off 1 base at V and 0 bases at J, with 8 bases between the two ends. The CDR3 has 15 residues. CDR1 is SEHNR and CDR2 is FQNEAQ in the germline V gene (reference sequence). The CDR3 sequence: CASSLGQASTDTQYF. The CDR3, as DNA: TGTGCCAGCAGCTTAGGACAGGCTAGCACAGATACGCAGTATTTT.

This clonotype was recorded only once. V is TRBV5-1 and J is TRBJ2-3; D possibly corresponds to TRBD1 (6 bases). The V gene lost 5 bases and the J gene lost 1 base, with 17 bases spanning the gap. The CDR3 runs 16 residues. The germline gives CDR1 SGHRS, CDR2 YFSETQ. CDR3 in DNA: TGCGCCAGCAGGTTTTTAACTGAGGGGGGCACAGATACGCAGTATTTT. This codes for CASRFLTEGGTDTQYF.

This clonotype was counted once. The DNA for the CDR3 is TGTGCCCCCCGGGGGGCAAAGACCCAGTACTTC. Encoded protein: CAPRGAKTQYF. This chain uses TRBV11-1 with TRBJ2-5; tentatively, D is TRBD2 (7 bases). Germline-derived CDR1 and CDR2 are SGHAT and FQDESV (reference sequence). CDR3 size: 11 residues. Trimming removed 11 bases at V and 6 bases at J, with 13 bases between.